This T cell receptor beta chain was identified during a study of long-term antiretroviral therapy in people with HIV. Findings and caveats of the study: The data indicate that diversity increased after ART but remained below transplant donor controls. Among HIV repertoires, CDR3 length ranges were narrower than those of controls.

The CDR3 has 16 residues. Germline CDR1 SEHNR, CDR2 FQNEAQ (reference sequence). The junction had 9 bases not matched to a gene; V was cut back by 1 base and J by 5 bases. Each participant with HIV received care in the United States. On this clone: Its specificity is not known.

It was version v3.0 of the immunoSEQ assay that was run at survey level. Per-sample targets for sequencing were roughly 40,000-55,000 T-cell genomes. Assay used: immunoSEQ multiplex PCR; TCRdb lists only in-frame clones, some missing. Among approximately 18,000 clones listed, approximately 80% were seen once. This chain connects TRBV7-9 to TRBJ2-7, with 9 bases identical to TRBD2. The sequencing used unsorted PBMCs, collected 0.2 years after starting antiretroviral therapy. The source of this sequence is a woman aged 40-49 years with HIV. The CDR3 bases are TGTGCCAGCAGCTTAGTTCCTCCAGCGGGGGGACACGAGCAGTACTTC. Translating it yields CASSLVPPAGGHEQYF.